Listed below are T cell receptor beta chains from one sample, sequenced in a study of blood T cell repertoires in COVID-19. Data came from immunoSEQ multiplex PCR; TCRdb stores just in-frame clones and leaves some out. The sample has around 35,000 clones; roughly nine tenths are singletons. What was sequenced was peripheral blood. The receptors were gathered from a human donor in a cohort sampled during active COVID-19. CDR3s include the opening cysteine and the closing phenylalanine or tryptophan. Each record gives: V gene, clone size, J gene, D gene, CDR3 protein, CDR3 DNA. The D gene is left open where the match is weak. Not all rows give a size; the values are once, few, many and, for expanded clones, a class.

v_call: TRBV19
clone_size: .
j_call: TRBJ1-6
d_call: TRBD1
cdr3_aa: CASTPGGDRSSYNSPLHF
cdr3_nt: TGTGCCAGTACCCCGGGGGGGGACAGAAGCTCCTATAATTCACCCCTCCACTTT

v_call: TRBV5-1
clone_size: .
j_call: TRBJ1-5
d_call: TRBD1
cdr3_aa: CASSLSGGQPQHF
cdr3_nt: TGCGCCAGCAGCTTGTCAGGGGGTCAGCCCCAGCATTTT

v_call: TRBV3-1/TRBV3-2
clone_size: .
j_call: TRBJ1-1
d_call: .
cdr3_aa: CASSPTSIPNTEAFF
cdr3_nt: TGTGCCAGCAGCCCTACTTCGATCCCGAACACTGAAGCTTTCTTT

v_call: TRBV30
clone_size: once
j_call: TRBJ2-7
d_call: .
cdr3_aa: CAWSVRLDSYEQYF
cdr3_nt: TGTGCCTGGAGTGTACGACTAGATTCCTACGAGCAGTACTTC

v_call: TRBV6-1
clone_size: .
j_call: TRBJ2-1
d_call: TRBD2
cdr3_aa: CASSEGRLAGGNEQFF
cdr3_nt: TGTGCCAGCAGTGAAGGCAGGCTAGCGGGAGGCAATGAGCAGTTCTTC

v_call: TRBV2
clone_size: .
j_call: TRBJ1-2
d_call: TRBD1
cdr3_aa: CASSSSTGAYGYTF
cdr3_nt: TGTGCCAGCAGCTCCTCGACAGGGGCCTATGGCTACACCTTC

v_call: TRBV7-6
clone_size: .
j_call: TRBJ2-5
d_call: TRBD2
cdr3_aa: CASSLNLGGGQETQYF
cdr3_nt: TGTGCCAGCAGCTTAAATCTGGGCGGGGGGCAAGAGACCCAGTACTTC

v_call: TRBV24-1
clone_size: few
j_call: TRBJ2-1
d_call: .
cdr3_aa: CATSPSGSPPYNEQFF
cdr3_nt: TGTGCCACCAGTCCCTCCGGGAGCCCACCCTACAATGAGCAGTTCTTC

v_call: TRBV10-1
clone_size: .
j_call: TRBJ1-4
d_call: TRBD1
cdr3_aa: CASSPDRPNEKLFF
cdr3_nt: TGCGCCAGCAGTCCGGACAGGCCTAATGAAAAACTGTTTTTT

v_call: TRBV5-1
clone_size: .
j_call: TRBJ1-2
d_call: .
cdr3_aa: CASSLVRLAGLGYTF
cdr3_nt: TGCGCCAGCAGCTTGGTTCGATTGGCAGGGCTAGGCTACACCTTC

v_call: TRBV27
clone_size: .
j_call: TRBJ1-3
d_call: .
cdr3_aa: CASSGSGGARGNTIYF
cdr3_nt: TGTGCCAGCAGCGGAAGCGGGGGCGCGAGAGGAAACACCATATATTTT

v_call: TRBV9
clone_size: .
j_call: TRBJ2-3
d_call: .
cdr3_aa: CASSPSARRTDTQYF
cdr3_nt: TGTGCCAGCAGCCCGAGTGCTCGGAGGACAGATACGCAGTATTTT

v_call: TRBV6-5
clone_size: .
j_call: TRBJ1-1
d_call: .
cdr3_aa: CASSYSAGGGDTEAFF
cdr3_nt: TGTGCCAGCAGTTACTCAGCGGGGGGCGGCGACACTGAAGCTTTCTTT

v_call: TRBV28
clone_size: once
j_call: TRBJ1-2
d_call: .
cdr3_aa: CASSLTETGYTF
cdr3_nt: TGTGCCAGCAGTTTGACAGAGACTGGCTACACCTTC

v_call: TRBV2
clone_size: .
j_call: TRBJ2-1
d_call: .
cdr3_aa: CASSPRVREQFF
cdr3_nt: TGTGCCAGCAGCCCCAGGGTTAGGGAGCAGTTCTTC

v_call: TRBV28
clone_size: .
j_call: TRBJ2-1
d_call: .
cdr3_aa: CASSRSALGGNEQFF
cdr3_nt: TGTGCCAGCAGCCGTTCAGCCCTAGGGGGCAATGAGCAGTTCTTC

v_call: TRBV5-1
clone_size: .
j_call: TRBJ2-6
d_call: .
cdr3_aa: CASSPQASGANVLTF
cdr3_nt: TGCGCCAGCAGCCCACAGGCTTCTGGGGCCAACGTCCTGACTTTC